These T cell receptor beta chains were read from a single sample in a study of blood T cell repertoires in COVID-19. The data were produced by immunoSEQ multiplex PCR, yet TCRdb's version contains in-frame clones alone and is incomplete. The sample has a few hundred thousand clones, more than 70% seen once. The sequenced sample was peripheral blood. Receptors originate from a woman in her twenties or thirties with COVID-19, enrolled during active disease. The CDR3 runs from the conserved cysteine through the conserved F or W. The D gene is left open where the match is weak. Clone size is given for some rows only: seen once, a few or many times, or a class if the clone is expanded.

V gene,D gene,J gene,clone size,CDR3 DNA,CDR3 protein
TRBV3-1/TRBV3-2,.,TRBJ2-1,.,TGTGCCAGCAGCCAAGATCTCCCGACCGGGACTTACAATGAGCAGTTCTTC,CASSQDLPTGTYNEQFF
TRBV6-5,.,TRBJ2-7,.,TGTGCCAGTTCCCGGGACATAGCCTACGAGCAGTACTTC,CASSRDIAYEQYF
TRBV28,TRBD1,TRBJ2-3,.,TGTGCCAGCAGTCCCATACCGGGGACAGCGGTGGTAACGCAGTATTTT,CASSPIPGTAVVTQYF
TRBV5-1,.,TRBJ1-6,once,TGCGCCAGCAGCTTTTTTCTGGGCAATTCACCCCTCCACTTT,CASSFFLGNSPLHF
TRBV30,.,TRBJ2-7,.,TGTGCCTGGAGTGCGGGACTCGAATACGAGCAGTACTTC,CAWSAGLEYEQYF
TRBV6-5,.,TRBJ2-3,once,TGTGCCAGCAGTCCCCCCCGGGAGAGGGGAGATACGCAGTATTTT,CASSPPRERGDTQYF
TRBV28,TRBD2,TRBJ2-2,.,TGTGCCAGCAGTCCCGGACTAGCGGGATTCACCGGGGAGCTGTTTTTT,CASSPGLAGFTGELFF
TRBV11-3,.,TRBJ1-3,.,TGTGCCAGCAGCCAGGGATCCTCTGGAAACACCATATATTTT,CASSQGSSGNTIYF
TRBV11-1,.,TRBJ2-3,.,TGTGCCAGCAGCTCGGGACTGGAAGATACGCAGTATTTT,CASSSGLEDTQYF
TRBV30,.,TRBJ1-5,few,TGTGCCTGGAGTGGCACTTCTCAGCCCCAGCATTTT,CAWSGTSQPQHF
TRBV7-9,TRBD1,TRBJ1-3,.,TGTGCCAGCAGCTACTCGGGACAGGCCTCCTCTGGAAACACCATATATTTT,CASSYSGQASSGNTIYF
TRBV7-3,.,TRBJ2-5,.,TGTGCCAGCAGCTTACCAGGGCTGAAGGAGACCCAGTACTTC,CASSLPGLKETQYF
TRBV6-6,.,TRBJ1-1,.,TGTGCCAGCAGTTTACAGGGAGAGAGCACTGAAGCTTTCTTT,CASSLQGESTEAFF
TRBV6-1,TRBD2,TRBJ2-7,.,TGTGCCAGCAGTGAAGTAAGACTAGCGGTCCAAAGGGGCGAGCAGTACTTC,CASSEVRLAVQRGEQYF
TRBV4-3,TRBD1,TRBJ2-1,.,TGCGCCAGCAGCCCCGGGACAGACTACAATGAGCAGTTCTTC,CASSPGTDYNEQFF
TRBV30,TRBD1,TRBJ2-2,.,TGTGCCTGGACCGGGACAGTTCACACCGGGGAGCTGTTTTTT,CAWTGTVHTGELFF
TRBV30,TRBD1,TRBJ2-7,.,TGTGCCTGGAGTTATACAGGGGCCGCTACCTACGAGCAGTACTTC,CAWSYTGAATYEQYF
TRBV11-2,.,TRBJ2-2,.,TGTGCCAGCACCGAACAGGGATCGAACACCGGGGAGCTGTTTTTT,CASTEQGSNTGELFF
TRBV6-4,TRBD2,TRBJ2-2,.,TGTGCCAGCAGACAAAGGACTAGCGGGAGTCCCTCGAACACCGGGGAGCTGTTTTTT,CASRQRTSGSPSNTGELFF
TRBV2,TRBD1,TRBJ1-1,.,TGTGCCAGCAGGGAAGGGGGCGGAAACACTGAAGCTTTCTTT,CASREGGGNTEAFF
TRBV6-4,TRBD1,TRBJ1-3,.,TGTGCCATTCCGGGACAGTCAGCCTCTGGAAACACCATATATTTT,CAIPGQSASGNTIYF
TRBV27,TRBD1,TRBJ1-5,.,TGTGCCAGCAGTTTAGTCGGGACAGTTAACAATCAGCCCCAGCATTTT,CASSLVGTVNNQPQHF
TRBV3-1/TRBV3-2,TRBD1,TRBJ2-3,.,TGTGCCAGCAGCCAACTATCCGGGACAGCTTTTGGTACGCAGTATTTT,CASSQLSGTAFGTQYF
TRBV30,.,TRBJ2-7,.,TGTGCCTGGAGTGCGGGGACACCTGCCGAGCAGTACTTC,CAWSAGTPAEQYF
TRBV30,.,TRBJ2-5,.,TGTGCCTGGAGTGTAAGGGGCACCGTACAAGAGACCCAGTACTTC,CAWSVRGTVQETQYF
TRBV10-3,TRBD2,TRBJ2-1,.,TGTGCCATCAGACCGGGACTAGCGGATAACAATGAGCAGTTCTTC,CAIRPGLADNNEQFF
TRBV27,TRBD1,TRBJ1-4,.,TGTGCCAGCAGTCCTACCGAGGGGGCTCTGGAAAAACTGTTTTTT,CASSPTEGALEKLFF
TRBV2,.,TRBJ1-3,.,TGTGCCAGCGGTATTAGAGGAAACACCATATATTTT,CASGIRGNTIYF
TRBV7-9,.,TRBJ1-5,.,TGTGCCAGCAGCTTGCAGGGGTCGGGCAATCAGCCCCAGCATTTT,CASSLQGSGNQPQHF
TRBV12-3/TRBV12-4,.,TRBJ2-5,.,TGTGCCAGCAGTTTTTGGGGAGAGGAGACCCAGTACTTC,CASSFWGEETQYF
TRBV30,.,TRBJ1-4,.,TGTGCCGGTACAGGGAGAACTAATGAAAAACTGTTTTTT,CAGTGRTNEKLFF
TRBV14,TRBD2,TRBJ2-3,.,TGTGCCAGCAGCCAAGATCTATGGACTAGCGGTCTTTACACAGATACGCAGTATTTT,CASSQDLWTSGLYTDTQYF
TRBV27,TRBD2,TRBJ2-5,.,TGTGCCAGCAGTTTTCGGACTAGCGGACCCCAAGAGACCCAGTACTTC,CASSFRTSGPQETQYF
TRBV4-1,.,TRBJ1-1,.,TGCGCCAGCAGCCAGGGGCGTTCCACTGAAGCTTTCTTT,CASSQGRSTEAFF
TRBV7-2,TRBD2,TRBJ2-5,.,TGTGCCAGCAGTTGGGGGGGAGACCGAGAGACCCAGTACTTC,CASSWGGDRETQYF
TRBV9,.,TRBJ2-1,.,TGTGCCAGCAGCGGGCGGGGCTCCTACAATGAGCAGTTCTTC,CASSGRGSYNEQFF
TRBV7-9,.,TRBJ1-1,few,TGTGCCAGCAGCTTGGAGAGGGTGAACACTGAAGCTTTCTTT,CASSLERVNTEAFF
TRBV5-1,TRBD1,TRBJ1-1,.,TGCGCCAGCAGCTTGGGACAGGGAGATGAAGCTTTCTTT,CASSLGQGDEAFF
TRBV29-1,.,TRBJ1-2,once,TGCAGCGTTGATGGGGGCAGCTATGGCTACACCTTC,CSVDGGSYGYTF
TRBV5-3,.,TRBJ2-1,once,TGTGCCCCCCGCCAGCCAGGCTGGTGGTTAATCGATGAGCAGTTCTTC,CAPRQPGWWLIDEQFF
TRBV21-1,.,TRBJ2-1,.,TGTGCCAGCAGGACTAACTACAATGAGCAGTTCTTC,CASRTNYNEQFF
TRBV15,TRBD1,TRBJ2-1,.,TGTGCCACCAGCAGTGACAGGGGCAATGAGCAGTTCTTC,CATSSDRGNEQFF
TRBV7-3,.,TRBJ2-6,.,TGTGCCAGCAGCTCAACTGGGGCCAACGTCCTGACTTTC,CASSSTGANVLTF
TRBV3-1/TRBV3-2,.,TRBJ1-1,.,TGTGCCAGCAGCCAAGATGATCGGGGGAAAGCTTTCTTT,CASSQDDRGKAFF
TRBV28,.,TRBJ1-2,.,TGTGCCAGCAGATACGTTACAGCTTACAACTATGGCTACACCTTC,CASRYVTAYNYGYTF
TRBV2,TRBD1,TRBJ2-1,.,TGTGCCAGCAGTGAAGCGACAGGGCTAGAGTACAATGAGCAGTTCTTC,CASSEATGLEYNEQFF
TRBV29-1,TRBD1,TRBJ1-1,.,TGCAGCGTTGCGGGGCAGGGGGCTGAACGTAACACTGAAGCTTTCTTT,CSVAGQGAERNTEAFF
TRBV6-5,TRBD2,TRBJ2-1,.,TGTGCCAGCAGACTTGCGGGAGGGAGCAATGAGCAGTTCTTC,CASRLAGGSNEQFF
TRBV15,.,TRBJ2-7,.,TGTGCCACCAGCACAGGCAGGGGTTCCTACGAGCAGTACTTC,CATSTGRGSYEQYF
TRBV11-2,.,TRBJ1-2,.,TGTGCCAGCAGTCCTTGGGGGGGCGCCTATGGCTACACCTTC,CASSPWGGAYGYTF
TRBV2,TRBD1,TRBJ2-5,.,TGTGCCAGCAGGAAAGGGGGCACGGAGACCCAGTACTTC,CASRKGGTETQYF
TRBV12-3/TRBV12-4,TRBD1,TRBJ2-5,.,TGTGCCAGCAGTTCAGGGGGATTAGAGACCCAGTACTTC,CASSSGGLETQYF